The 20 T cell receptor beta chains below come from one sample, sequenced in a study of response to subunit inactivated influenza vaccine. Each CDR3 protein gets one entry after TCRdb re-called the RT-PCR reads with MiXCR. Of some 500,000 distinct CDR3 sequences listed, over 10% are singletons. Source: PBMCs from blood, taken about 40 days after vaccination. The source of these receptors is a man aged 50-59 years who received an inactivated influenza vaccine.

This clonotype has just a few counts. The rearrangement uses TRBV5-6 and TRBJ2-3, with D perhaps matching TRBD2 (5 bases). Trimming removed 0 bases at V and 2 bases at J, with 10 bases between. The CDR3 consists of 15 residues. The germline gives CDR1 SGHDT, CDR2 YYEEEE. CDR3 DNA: TGTGCCAGCAGCTTGGGTGGACTCTCCACAGATACGCAGTATTTT. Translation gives CASSLGGLSTDTQYF.

The CDR3 reads CASSPGAPSSYEQYF. CDR3 DNA sequence: TGCGCCAGCAGCCCGGGGGCCCCGAGCTCCTACGAGCAGTACTTC. The J gene is TRBJ2-7, the V gene TRBV5-1; either TRBD1 or TRBD2 may fit D (6 bases each). Germline CDR1 and CDR2: SGHRS and YFSETQ. V was shortened by 4 bases and J by 0 bases, with 14 bases between the two germline ends. CDR3 length: 15 amino acids.

The CDR3 nucleotides are TGTGCCAGCCTGGCTAGCGGGTTGGCGGGCACCGGGGAGCTGTTTTTT. As protein: CASLASGLAGTGELFF. The rearrangement uses TRBV12-3 or TRBV12-4 and TRBJ2-2; TRBD2 matches at 8 bases. With 8 bases clipped from V and 4 bases from J, the junction kept 12 bases outside the gene matches. The CDR3 runs 16 residues.

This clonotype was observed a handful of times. The CDR3 spells CASSPSGGAREQYF. CDR3 DNA: TGTGCCAGCAGCCCTAGCGGGGGGGCACGGGAGCAGTACTTC. This sequence joins TRBV12-3 or TRBV12-4 and TRBJ2-7, with 12 bases aligning to TRBD2. J lost 7 bases, V lost 6 bases, and 7 bases had no gene match. The CDR3 runs 14 residues.

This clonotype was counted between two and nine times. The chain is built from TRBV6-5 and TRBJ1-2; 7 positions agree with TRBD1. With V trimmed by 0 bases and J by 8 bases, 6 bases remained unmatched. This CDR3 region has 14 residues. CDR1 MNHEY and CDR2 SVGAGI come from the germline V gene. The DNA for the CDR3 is TGTGCCAGCAGTTACTCCGTACAGGGGCTCGGCTACACCTTC. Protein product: CASSYSVQGLGYTF.

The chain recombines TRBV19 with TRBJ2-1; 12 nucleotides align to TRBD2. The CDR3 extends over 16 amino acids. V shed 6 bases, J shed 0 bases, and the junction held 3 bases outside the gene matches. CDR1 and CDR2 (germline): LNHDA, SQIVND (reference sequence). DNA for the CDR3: TGTGCCAGTAGCACTAGCGGGAGGATCTCCTACAATGAGCAGTTCTTC. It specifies CASSTSGRISYNEQFF.

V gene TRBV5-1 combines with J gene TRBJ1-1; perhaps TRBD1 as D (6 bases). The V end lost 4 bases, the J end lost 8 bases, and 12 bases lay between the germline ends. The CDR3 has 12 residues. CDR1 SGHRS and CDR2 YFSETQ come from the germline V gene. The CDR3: CASSPQGLEAFF. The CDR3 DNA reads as TGCGCCAGCAGCCCACAGGGTTTGGAAGCTTTCTTT.

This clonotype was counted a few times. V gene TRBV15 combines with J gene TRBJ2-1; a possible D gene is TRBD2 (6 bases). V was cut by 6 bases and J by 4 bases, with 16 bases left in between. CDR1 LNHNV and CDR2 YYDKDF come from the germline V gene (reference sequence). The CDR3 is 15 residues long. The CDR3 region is CATSTRRGKYNEQFF. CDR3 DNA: TGTGCCACCAGTACCAGGAGGGGTAAATACAATGAGCAGTTCTTC.

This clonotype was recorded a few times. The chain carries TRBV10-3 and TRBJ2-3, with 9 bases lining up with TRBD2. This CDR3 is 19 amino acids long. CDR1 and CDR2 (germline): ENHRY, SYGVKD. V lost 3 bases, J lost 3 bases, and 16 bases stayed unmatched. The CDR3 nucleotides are TGTGCCATCAGTGATAGGCGGGGGGGCCGTGGGTTCGGAACAGATACGCAGTATTTT. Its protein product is CAISDRRGGRGFGTDTQYF.

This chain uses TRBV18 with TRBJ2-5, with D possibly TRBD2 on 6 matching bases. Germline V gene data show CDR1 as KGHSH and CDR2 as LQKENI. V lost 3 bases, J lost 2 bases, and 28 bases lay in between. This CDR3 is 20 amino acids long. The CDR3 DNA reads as TGTGCCAGCTCACCGCTCATCGTGGGGGGAGGAAGCGGGCGTCAAGAGACCCAGTACTTC. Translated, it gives CASSPLIVGGGSGRQETQYF.

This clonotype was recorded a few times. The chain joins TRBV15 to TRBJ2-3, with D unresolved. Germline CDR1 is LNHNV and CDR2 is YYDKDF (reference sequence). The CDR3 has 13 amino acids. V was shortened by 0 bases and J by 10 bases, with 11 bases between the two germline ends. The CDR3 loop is CATSRDLYIAQYF. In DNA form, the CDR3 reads TGTGCCACCAGCAGAGATTTGTACATAGCGCAGTATTTT.

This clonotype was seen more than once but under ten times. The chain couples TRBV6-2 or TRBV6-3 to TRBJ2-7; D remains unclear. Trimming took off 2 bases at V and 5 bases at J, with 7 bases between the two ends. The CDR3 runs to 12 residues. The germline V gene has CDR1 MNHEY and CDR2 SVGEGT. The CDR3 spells CASSYGWDEQYF. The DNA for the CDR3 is TGTGCCAGCAGTTACGGTTGGGACGAGCAGTACTTC.

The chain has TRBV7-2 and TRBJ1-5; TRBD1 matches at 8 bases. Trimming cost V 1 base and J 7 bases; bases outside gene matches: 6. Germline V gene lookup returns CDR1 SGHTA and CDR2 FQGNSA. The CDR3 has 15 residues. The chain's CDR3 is CASSLDRGNGQPQHF. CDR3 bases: TGTGCCAGCAGCTTAGACAGGGGGAATGGGCAGCCCCAGCATTTT.

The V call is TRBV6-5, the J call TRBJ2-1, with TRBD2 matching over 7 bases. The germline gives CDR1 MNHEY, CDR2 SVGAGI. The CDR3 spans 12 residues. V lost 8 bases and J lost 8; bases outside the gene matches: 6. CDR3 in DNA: TGTGCCAGCGGGGGGGGTCGGGATGAGCAGTTCTTC. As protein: CASGGGRDEQFF.

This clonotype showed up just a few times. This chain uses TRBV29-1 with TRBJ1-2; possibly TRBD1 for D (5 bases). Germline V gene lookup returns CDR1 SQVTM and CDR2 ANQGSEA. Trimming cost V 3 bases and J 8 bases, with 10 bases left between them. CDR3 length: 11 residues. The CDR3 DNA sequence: TGCAGCGTTGAGGACCAGGGAGGCTACACCTTC. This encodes CSVEDQGGYTF. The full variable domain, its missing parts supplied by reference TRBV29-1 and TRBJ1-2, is SAVISQKPSRDICQRGTSLTIQCQVDSQVTMMFWYRQQPGQSLTLIATANQGSEATYESGFVIDKFPISRPNLTFSTLTVSNMSPEDSSIYLCSVEDQGGYTFGSGTRLTVV.

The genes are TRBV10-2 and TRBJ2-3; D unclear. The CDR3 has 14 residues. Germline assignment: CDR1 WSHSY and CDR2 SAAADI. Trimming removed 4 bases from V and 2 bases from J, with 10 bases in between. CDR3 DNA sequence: TGCGCCAGCAGTGGGATGTTATCCACAGATACGCAGTATTTT. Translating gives CASSGMLSTDTQYF.

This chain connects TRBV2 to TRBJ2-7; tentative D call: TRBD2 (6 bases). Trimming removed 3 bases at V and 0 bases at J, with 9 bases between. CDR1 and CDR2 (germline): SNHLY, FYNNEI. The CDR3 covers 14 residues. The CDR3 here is CASSDIAVSYEQYF. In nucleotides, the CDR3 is TGTGCCAGCAGTGATATAGCGGTCTCCTACGAGCAGTACTTC.

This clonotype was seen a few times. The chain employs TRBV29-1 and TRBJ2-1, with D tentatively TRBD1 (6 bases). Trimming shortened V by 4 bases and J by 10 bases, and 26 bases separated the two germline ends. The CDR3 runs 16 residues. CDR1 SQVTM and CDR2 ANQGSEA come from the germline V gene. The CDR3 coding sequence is TGCAGCGTTGGGGTCGGACAGCTAAGGACCCTCATGGAGCAGTTCTTC. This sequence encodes CSVGVGQLRTLMEQFF.

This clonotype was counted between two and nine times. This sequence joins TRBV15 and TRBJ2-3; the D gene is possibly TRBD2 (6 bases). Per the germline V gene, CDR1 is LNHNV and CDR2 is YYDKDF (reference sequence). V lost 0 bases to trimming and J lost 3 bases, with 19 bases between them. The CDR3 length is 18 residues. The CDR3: CATSRDLGLGMGTDTQYF. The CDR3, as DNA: TGTGCCACCAGCAGAGATTTGGGACTTGGGATGGGAACAGATACGCAGTATTTT.

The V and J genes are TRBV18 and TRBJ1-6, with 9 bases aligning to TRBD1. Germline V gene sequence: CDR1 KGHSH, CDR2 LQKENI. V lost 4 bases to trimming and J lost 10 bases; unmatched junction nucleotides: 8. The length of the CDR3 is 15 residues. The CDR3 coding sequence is TGTGCCAGCTCACGACGACAGGGGGAGGGGTCACCCCTCCACTTT. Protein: CASSRRQGEGSPLHF.